This T cell receptor beta chain was obtained from a study of CD8 T cells in Susac syndrome. Study-wide context: Within the group of sequenced Susac syndrome patients, over 5 had active disease and 8 or 9 were in remission. When blood was collected, patients with Susac syndrome were therapy-naive, were taking corticosteroids, or were receiving intravenous immunoglobulin alone. Study-wide results and limits: In Susac patients, clonal expansion was not detected in CD4+ cells.

Isolation of CD8+ and CD4+ T cells was performed negatively, whereas enrichment of TEMRA cells was done by FACS. Turning to this clonotype: Antigen specificity is unknown.

The germline V gene has CDR1 LGHNA and CDR2 YSLEER. V was cut by 0 bases and J by 10 bases, with 14 bases left in between. This CDR3 spans 14 amino acids. Reverse transcription of roughly 0.5 to 1 ug RNA was carried out with random hexamers. Via MiXCR, TCRdb re-called the immunoSEQ multiplex PCR reads, giving one row per CDR3 protein. Of roughly 75,000 distinct CDR3 sequences in the sample, 93% are singletons; the top ten hold about 0.14%. The rearrangement uses TRBV4-3 and TRBJ2-3, with D maybe TRBD1 (6 bases). This clonotype was sampled from a human donor with Susac syndrome. Sequenced material: CD4+ T cells from PBMCs. Here the CDR3 reads CASSQETGQGAQYF. In DNA, the CDR3 is TGCGCCAGCAGCCAAGAAACAGGGCAGGGTGCGCAGTATTTT.